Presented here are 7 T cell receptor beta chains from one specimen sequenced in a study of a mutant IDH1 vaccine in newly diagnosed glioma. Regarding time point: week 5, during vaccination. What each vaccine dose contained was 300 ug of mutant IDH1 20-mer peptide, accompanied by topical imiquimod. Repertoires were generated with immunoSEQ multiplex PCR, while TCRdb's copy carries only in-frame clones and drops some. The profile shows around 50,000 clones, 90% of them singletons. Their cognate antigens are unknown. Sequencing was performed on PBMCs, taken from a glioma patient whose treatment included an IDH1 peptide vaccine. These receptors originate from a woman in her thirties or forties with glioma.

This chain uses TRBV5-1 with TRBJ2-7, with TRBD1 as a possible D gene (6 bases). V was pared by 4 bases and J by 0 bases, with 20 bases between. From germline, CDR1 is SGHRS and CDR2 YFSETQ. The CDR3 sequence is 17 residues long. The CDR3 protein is CASSPGAGHFFSYEQYF. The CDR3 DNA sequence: TGCGCCAGCAGCCCAGGGGCCGGACATTTCTTCTCCTACGAGCAGTACTTC.

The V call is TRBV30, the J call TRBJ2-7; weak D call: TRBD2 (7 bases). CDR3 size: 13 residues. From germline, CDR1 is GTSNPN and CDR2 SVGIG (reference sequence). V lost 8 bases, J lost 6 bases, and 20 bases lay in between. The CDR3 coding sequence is TGTGCCACCCTCCTTTGGGGGGGCCGCGAGCAGTACTTC. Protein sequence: CATLLWGGREQYF.

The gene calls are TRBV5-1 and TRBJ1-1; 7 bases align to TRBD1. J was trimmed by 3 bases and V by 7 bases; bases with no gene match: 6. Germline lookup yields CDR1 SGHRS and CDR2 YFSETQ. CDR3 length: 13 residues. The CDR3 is CASDITGDTEAFF. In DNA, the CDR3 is TGCGCCAGCGATATTACAGGGGACACTGAAGCTTTCTTT.

Here the CDR3 DNA reads TGTGCCAGCAGTGAAGGGGGGGCTCTAACGGGCACTGAAGCTTTCTTT. It yields the protein CASSEGGALTGTEAFF. V is TRBV25-1 and J is TRBJ1-1, with TRBD1 as a possible D gene (6 bases). V was trimmed by 2 bases and J by 4 bases, leaving 17 bases between them. Germline V gives CDR1 MGHDK, CDR2 SYGVNS. There are 16 residues in the CDR3.

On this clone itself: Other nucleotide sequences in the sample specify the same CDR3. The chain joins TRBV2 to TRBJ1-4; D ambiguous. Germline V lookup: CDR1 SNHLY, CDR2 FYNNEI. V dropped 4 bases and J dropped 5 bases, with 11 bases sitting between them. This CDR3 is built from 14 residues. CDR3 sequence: CASSAETGNEKLFF. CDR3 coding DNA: TGTGCCAGCAGTGCGGAGACGGGAAATGAAAAACTGTTTTTT.

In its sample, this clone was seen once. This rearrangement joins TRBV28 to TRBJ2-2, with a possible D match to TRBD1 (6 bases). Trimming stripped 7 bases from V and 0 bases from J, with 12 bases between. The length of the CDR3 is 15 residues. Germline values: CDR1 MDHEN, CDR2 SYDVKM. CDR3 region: CASTQQGPNTGELFF. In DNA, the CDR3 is TGTGCCAGCACCCAACAGGGACCGAACACCGGGGAGCTGTTTTTT.

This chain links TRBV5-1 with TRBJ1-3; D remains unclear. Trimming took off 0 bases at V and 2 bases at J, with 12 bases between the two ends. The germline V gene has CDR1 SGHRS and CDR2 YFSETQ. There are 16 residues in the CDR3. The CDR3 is CASSLDFSITGNTIYF. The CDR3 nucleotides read TGCGCCAGCAGCTTGGACTTCTCGATTACTGGAAACACCATATATTTT.